This T cell receptor beta chain was documented in a study of blood T cell repertoires in COVID-19. Study in general: The study drew acute and convalescent COVID-19 samples from the United States, Italy and Spain.

Trimming removed 7 bases at V and 7 bases at J, with 7 bases between. The CDR3 extends over 11 amino acids. The germline V gene has CDR1 MNHEY and CDR2 SVGAGI. Measured with immunoSEQ multiplex PCR; TCRdb has only the in-frame clones, and not every one. The sample records around 360,000 clones, around 87% being singletons. Input material: peripheral blood. J is TRBJ1-4 and V is TRBV6-5; D gene uncertain. This sequence was found in a woman aged 25 to 39 with COVID-19, enrolled during active disease. The CDR3 protein is CASNGVEKLFF. The CDR3 coding sequence is TGTGCCAGCAACGGGGTTGAAAAACTGTTTTTT.